This T cell receptor beta chain was sequenced during a study of identical twins. A few counts support this clonotype. Its target is unknown. Unique molecular identifiers were present on cDNA, and template switching added a universal primer site. Each CDR3 protein is one row after TCRdb ran MiXCR on the 5' RACE reads. The data contain about 690,000 distinct CDR3 sequences, approximately 6.1% of them singletons. Only healthy Caucasians were enrolled as donors. Points from the study as a whole: Invariant MAIT and iNKT cells could partly confound zero-insertion analyses. Modeled out-of-frame TCR alpha sharing in monozygotic twins fell below observed levels.

The TCR originated in a man aged 18 to 35 in good health. Sample: naive T cells sorted from blood.

The chain's CDR3 is CASSLSGQGSSYTF. CDR3 nucleotide sequence: TGTGCCAGCAGTTTGTCGGGACAGGGGAGTAGCTACACCTTC. This sequence joins TRBV12-3 or TRBV12-4 and TRBJ1-2, with TRBD1 matching 10 bases. The CDR3 contains 14 residues. Trimming cost V 3 bases and J 9 bases; bases outside gene matches: 7.